Sequencing of this T cell receptor beta chain was carried out in a study of T-cell reconstitution after alpha-beta-depleted transplantation in children. The TCRbeta library incorporated unique molecular identifiers. TCRdb redid the calling of the PCR reads with MiXCR, one entry per CDR3 protein. The table includes a few hundred thousand distinct CDR3 sequences, 10% detected once. A few counts support this clonotype. V lost 8 bases and J lost 1, with 11 bases in between. The CDR3 totals 13 residues. The germline V gene encodes CDR1 SEHNR and CDR2 FQNEAQ (reference sequence). Source: PBMCs from the stem cell graft donor, taken from the stem cell graft. The chain carries TRBV7-9 and TRBJ1-1; D is uncertain. This TCR was sampled from a human donor who donated a stem cell graft to a child with acute lymphoblastic leukemia. DNA of the CDR3: TGTGCCAGCGCAGAGGAGGCGAACACTGAAGCTTTCTTT. Protein product: CASAEEANTEAFF. The entire variable domain, with the rest obtained from reference TRBV7-9 and TRBJ1-1, is as follows: DTGVSQNPRHKITKRGQNVTFRCDPISEHNRLYWYRQTLGQGPEFLTYFQNEAQLEKSRLLSDRFSAERPKGSFSTLEIQRTEQGDSAMYLCASAEEANTEAFFGQGTRLTVV.